This T cell receptor beta chain comes out of a study of OX40 agonist ivuxolimab in advanced cancers. Only in-frame clones appear in the TCRdb table, and some are missing; sequencing was by immunoSEQ multiplex PCR. The repertoire holds roughly 73,000 clones, with approximately 81% as singletons. Remarks on this clone: Within the sample, other DNA sequences also encode this same CDR3.

The germline V and J ends were trimmed by 4 bases and 5 bases, with 16 bases remaining between them. The CDR3 has 14 amino acids. Germline V gene sequence: CDR1 SGHRS, CDR2 YFSETQ. The TCR comes from an adult with an advanced solid tumor such as melanoma, head and neck, liver or kidney cancer. This chain joins TRBV5-1 and TRBJ2-7; D is unclear. This specimen was CD4+ or CD8+ T cells sorted from blood, taken in a trial of the OX40 agonist ivuxolimab. CDR3 nucleotide sequence: TGCGCCAGCAGCATCGGGCCGCCCCGTGACGAGCAGTACTTC. It yields the protein CASSIGPPRDEQYF. The whole variable domain, remainder taken from reference TRBV5-1 and TRBJ2-7, is KAGVTQTPRYLIKTRGQQVTLSCSPISGHRSVSWYQQTPGQGLQFLFEYFSETQRNKGNFPGRFSGRQFSNSRSEMNVSTLELGDSALYLCASSIGPPRDEQYFGPGTRLTVT.